This T cell receptor (beta chain) stems from a study of T-cell memory formation after mild COVID-19. TCRdb analysed the 5' RACE reads with MiXCR anew, one entry per CDR3 protein. The repertoire holds hundreds of thousands of distinct CDR3 sequences, around a quarter seen once, with around 12% in the top ten. Trimming took 8 bases from V and 2 from J; bases not matched to a gene: 5. The CDR3 extends over 13 amino acids. This clonotype showed up many times. The sequence was obtained from an adult woman who had mild COVID-19 (a few samples of this study predate the infection). Cell type and time point are not known. Specimen: PBMCs or a T cell subset sorted from them (not recorded which). The rearrangement uses TRBV12-3 or TRBV12-4 and TRBJ1-1; 7 bases are shared with TRBD1. CDR3 sequence: CASSGTVNTEAFF. The CDR3 nucleotides are TGTGCCAGCTCCGGGACAGTTAACACTGAAGCTTTCTTT.